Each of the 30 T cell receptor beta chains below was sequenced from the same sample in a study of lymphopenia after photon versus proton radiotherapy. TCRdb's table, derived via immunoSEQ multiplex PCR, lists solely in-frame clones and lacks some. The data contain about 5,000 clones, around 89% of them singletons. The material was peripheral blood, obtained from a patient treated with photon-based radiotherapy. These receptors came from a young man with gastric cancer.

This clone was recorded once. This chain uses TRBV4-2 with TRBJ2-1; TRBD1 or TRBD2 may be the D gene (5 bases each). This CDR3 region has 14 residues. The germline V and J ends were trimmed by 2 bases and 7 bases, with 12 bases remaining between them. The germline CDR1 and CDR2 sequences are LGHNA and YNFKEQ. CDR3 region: CASSQIYEGNEQFF. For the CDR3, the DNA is TGTGCCAGCAGCCAAATATACGAGGGGAATGAGCAGTTCTTC.

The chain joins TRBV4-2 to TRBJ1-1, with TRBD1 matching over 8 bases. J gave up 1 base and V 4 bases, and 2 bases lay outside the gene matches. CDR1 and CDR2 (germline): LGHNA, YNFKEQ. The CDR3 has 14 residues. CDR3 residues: CASSRGTGNTEAFF. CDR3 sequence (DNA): TGTGCCAGCAGCCGCGGGACAGGGAACACTGAAGCTTTCTTT.

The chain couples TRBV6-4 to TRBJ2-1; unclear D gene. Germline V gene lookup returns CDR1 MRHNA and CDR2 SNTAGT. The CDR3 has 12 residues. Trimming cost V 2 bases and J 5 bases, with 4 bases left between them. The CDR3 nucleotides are TGTGCCAGCAGTGACAACAACAATGAGCAGTTCTTC. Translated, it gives CASSDNNNEQFF.

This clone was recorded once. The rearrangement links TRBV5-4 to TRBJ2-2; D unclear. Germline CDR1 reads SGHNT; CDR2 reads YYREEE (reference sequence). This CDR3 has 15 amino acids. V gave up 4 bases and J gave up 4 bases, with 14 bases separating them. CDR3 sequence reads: CASSREIDTTGELFF. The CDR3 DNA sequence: TGTGCCAGCAGCCGAGAGATAGACACCACCGGGGAGCTGTTTTTT.

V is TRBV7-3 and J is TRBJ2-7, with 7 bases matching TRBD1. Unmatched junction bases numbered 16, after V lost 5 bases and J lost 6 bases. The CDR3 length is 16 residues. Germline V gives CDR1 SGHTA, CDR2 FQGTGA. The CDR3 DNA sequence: TGTGCCAGCAGCCCCCGCGGTCTAACAGGGGAATCCGAGCAGTACTTC. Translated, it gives CASSPRGLTGESEQYF.

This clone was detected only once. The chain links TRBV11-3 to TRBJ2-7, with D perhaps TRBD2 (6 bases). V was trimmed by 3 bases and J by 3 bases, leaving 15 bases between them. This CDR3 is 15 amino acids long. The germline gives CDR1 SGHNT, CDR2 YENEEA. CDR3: CASSLRLASHYEQYF. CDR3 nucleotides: TGTGCCAGCAGCTTGAGGCTAGCGAGCCACTACGAGCAGTACTTC.

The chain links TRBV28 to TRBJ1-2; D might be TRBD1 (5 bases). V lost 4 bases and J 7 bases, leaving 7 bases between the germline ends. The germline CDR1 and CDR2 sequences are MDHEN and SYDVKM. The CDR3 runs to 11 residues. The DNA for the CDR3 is TGTGCCAGCAGTTCCAGGGTTGGCTACACCTTC. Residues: CASSSRVGYTF.

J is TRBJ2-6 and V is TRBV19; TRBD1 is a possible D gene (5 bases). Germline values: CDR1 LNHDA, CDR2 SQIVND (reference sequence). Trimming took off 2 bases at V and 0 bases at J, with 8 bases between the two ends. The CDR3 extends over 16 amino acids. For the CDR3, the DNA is TGTGCCAGTAGTATAATCCAGGGCTCTGGGGCCAACGTCCTGACTTTC. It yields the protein CASSIIQGSGANVLTF.

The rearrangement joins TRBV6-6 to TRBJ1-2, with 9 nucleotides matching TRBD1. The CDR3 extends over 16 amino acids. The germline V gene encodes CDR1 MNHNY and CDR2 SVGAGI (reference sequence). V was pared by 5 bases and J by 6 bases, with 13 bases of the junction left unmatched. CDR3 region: CASSRSTGGVYDGYTF. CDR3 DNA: TGTGCCAGCAGTCGCTCGACAGGGGGAGTATATGATGGCTACACCTTC.

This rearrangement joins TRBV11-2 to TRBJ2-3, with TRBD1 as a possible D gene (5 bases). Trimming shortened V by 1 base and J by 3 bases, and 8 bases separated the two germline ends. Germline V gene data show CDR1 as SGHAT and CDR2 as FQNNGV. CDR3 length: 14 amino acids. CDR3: CASSLVGATDTQYF. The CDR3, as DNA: TGTGCCAGCAGCTTAGTTGGGGCAACAGATACGCAGTATTTT.

CDR3 DNA sequence: TGTGCCAGCAGTCCCCGAAGTGGGAACACTGAAGCTTTCTTT. Its translation is CASSPRSGNTEAFF. J is TRBJ1-1 and V is TRBV28, with no clear D. This CDR3 comprises 14 residues. Germline V lookup: CDR1 MDHEN, CDR2 SYDVKM. Trimming took off 5 bases at V and 1 base at J, with 11 bases between the two ends. Looking up the rest from reference TRBV28 and TRBJ1-1 gives the full variable domain: DVKVTQSSRYLVKRTGEKVFLECVQDMDHENMFWYRQDPGLGLRLIYFSYDVKMKEKGDIPEGYSVSREKKERFSLILESASTNQTSMYLCASSPRSGNTEAFFGQGTRLTVV.

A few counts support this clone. CDR3 in amino acids: CASSLKRGMNTEAFF. In nucleotides, the CDR3 is TGTGCCAGCAGCTTAAAAAGAGGAATGAACACTGAAGCTTTCTTT. This sequence joins TRBV7-8 and TRBJ1-1; D gene unclear. Trimming removed 2 bases at V and 0 bases at J, with 10 bases between. CDR3 length equals 15 residues. The germline V gene encodes CDR1 SGHVS and CDR2 FQNEAQ.

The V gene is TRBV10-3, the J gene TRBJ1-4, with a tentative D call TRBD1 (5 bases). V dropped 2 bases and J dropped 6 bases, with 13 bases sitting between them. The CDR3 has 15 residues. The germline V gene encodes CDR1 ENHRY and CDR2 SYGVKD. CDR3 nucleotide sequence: TGTGCCATCAGTGAGAGGGGACTTGGGTATGAAAAACTGTTTTTT. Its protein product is CAISERGLGYEKLFF.

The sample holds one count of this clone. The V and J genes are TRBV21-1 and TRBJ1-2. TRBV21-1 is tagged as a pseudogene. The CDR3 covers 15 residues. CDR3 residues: CASSKVGGEPYGYTF. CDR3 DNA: TGTGCCAGCAGCAAAGTCGGAGGGGAGCCCTATGGCTACACCTTC.

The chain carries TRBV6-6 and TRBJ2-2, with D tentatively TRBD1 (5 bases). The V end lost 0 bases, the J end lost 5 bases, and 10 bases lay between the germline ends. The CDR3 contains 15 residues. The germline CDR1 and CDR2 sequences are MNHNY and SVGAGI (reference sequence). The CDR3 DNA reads TGTGCCAGCAGTTACTCGAGGACACCAACCGGGGAGCTGTTTTTT. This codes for CASSYSRTPTGELFF.

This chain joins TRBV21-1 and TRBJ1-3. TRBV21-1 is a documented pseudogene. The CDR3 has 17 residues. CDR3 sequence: CASSKGGRNDGGNTIYF. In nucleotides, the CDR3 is TGTGCCAGCAGCAAAGGGGGACGCAACGATGGGGGAAACACCATATATTTT.

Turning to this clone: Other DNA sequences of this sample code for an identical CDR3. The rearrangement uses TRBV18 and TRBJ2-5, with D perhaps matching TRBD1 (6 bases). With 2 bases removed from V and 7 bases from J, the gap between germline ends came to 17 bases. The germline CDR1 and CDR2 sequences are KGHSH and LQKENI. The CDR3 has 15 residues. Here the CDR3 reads CASSPFFWDKATQYF. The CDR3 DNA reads TGTGCCAGCTCACCATTTTTCTGGGACAAAGCGACCCAGTACTTC.

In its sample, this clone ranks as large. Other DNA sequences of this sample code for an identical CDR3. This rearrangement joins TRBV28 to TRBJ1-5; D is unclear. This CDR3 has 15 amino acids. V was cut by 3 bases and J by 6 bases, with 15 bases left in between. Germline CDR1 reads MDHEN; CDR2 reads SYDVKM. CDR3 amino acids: CASSLQAGNSQPQHF. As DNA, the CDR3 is TGTGCCAGCAGTTTGCAGGCAGGTAACAGTCAGCCCCAGCATTTT.

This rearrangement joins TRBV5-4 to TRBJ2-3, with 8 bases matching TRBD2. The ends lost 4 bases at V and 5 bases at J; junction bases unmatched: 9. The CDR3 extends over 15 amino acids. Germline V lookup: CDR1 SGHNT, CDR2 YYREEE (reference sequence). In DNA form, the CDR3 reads TGTGCCAGCAGCACCCTAGCCGGGGGGGTAGATACGCAGTATTTT. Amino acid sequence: CASSTLAGGVDTQYF.

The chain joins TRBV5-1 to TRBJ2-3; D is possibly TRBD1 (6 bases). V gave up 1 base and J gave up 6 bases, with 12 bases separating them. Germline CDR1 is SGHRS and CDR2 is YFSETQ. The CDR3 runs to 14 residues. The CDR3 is CASSLSGGWDTQYF. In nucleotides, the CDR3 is TGCGCCAGCAGCTTGTCTGGGGGCTGGGATACGCAGTATTTT.

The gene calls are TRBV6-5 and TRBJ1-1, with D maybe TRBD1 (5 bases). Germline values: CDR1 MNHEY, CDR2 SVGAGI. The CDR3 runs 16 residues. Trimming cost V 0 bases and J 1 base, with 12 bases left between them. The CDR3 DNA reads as TGTGCCAGCAGTTACTCATGGGGCGTAGGGAACACTGAAGCTTTCTTT. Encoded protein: CASSYSWGVGNTEAFF.

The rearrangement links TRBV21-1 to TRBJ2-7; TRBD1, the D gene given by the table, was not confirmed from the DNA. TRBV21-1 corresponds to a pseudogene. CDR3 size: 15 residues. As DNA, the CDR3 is TGTGCCAGCAGCAAAGTCAGGAAGGGGTTCTACGAGCAGTACTTC. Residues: CASSKVRKGFYEQYF.

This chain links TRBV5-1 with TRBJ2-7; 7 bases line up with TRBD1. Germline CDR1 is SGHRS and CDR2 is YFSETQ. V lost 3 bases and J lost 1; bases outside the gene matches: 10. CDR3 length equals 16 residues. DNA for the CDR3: TGCGCCAGCAGCTACACCACAGGGGAAGGGTCCTACGAGCAGTACTTC. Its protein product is CASSYTTGEGSYEQYF.

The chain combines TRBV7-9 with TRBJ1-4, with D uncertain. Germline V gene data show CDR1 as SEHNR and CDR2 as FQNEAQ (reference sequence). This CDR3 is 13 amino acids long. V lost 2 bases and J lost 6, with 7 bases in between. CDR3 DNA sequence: TGTGCCAGCAGCTTATACAGCGATGAAAAACTGTTTTTT. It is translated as CASSLYSDEKLFF.

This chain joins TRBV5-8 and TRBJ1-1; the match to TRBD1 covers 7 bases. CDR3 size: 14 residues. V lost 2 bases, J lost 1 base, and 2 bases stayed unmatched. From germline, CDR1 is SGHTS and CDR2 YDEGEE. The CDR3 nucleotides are TGTGCCAGCAGCTTCAGGGGGGAGAACACTGAAGCTTTCTTT. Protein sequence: CASSFRGENTEAFF.

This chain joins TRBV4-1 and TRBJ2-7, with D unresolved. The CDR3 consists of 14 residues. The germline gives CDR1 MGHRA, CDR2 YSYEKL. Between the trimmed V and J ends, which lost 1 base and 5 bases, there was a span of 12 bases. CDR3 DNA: TGCGCCAGCAGCCAAGGTGGTCAACTGGACGAGCAGTACTTC. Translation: CASSQGGQLDEQYF.

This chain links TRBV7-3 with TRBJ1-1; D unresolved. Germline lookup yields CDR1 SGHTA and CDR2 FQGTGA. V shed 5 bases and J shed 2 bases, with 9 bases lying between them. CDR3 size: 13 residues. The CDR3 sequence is CASSSYSNTEAFF. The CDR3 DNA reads TGTGCCAGCAGCAGCTACAGCAACACTGAAGCTTTCTTT.

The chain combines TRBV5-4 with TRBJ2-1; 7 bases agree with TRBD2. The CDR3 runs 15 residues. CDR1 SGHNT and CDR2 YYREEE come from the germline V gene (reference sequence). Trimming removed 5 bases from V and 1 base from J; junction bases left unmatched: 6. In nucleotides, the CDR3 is TGTGCCAGCAGGTCTGGCGGGGGATCCTACAATGAGCAGTTCTTC. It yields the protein CASRSGGGSYNEQFF.

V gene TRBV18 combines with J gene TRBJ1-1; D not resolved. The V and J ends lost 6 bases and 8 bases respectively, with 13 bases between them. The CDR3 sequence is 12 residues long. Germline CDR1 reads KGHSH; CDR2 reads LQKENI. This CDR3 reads CASSLDSIEAFF. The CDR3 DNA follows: TGTGCCAGCTCCCTAGACTCGATCGAAGCTTTCTTT. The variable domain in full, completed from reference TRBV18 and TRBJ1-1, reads NAGVMQNPRHLVRRRGQEARLRCSPMKGHSHVYWYRQLPEEGLKFMVYLQKENIIDESGMPKERFSAEFPKEGPSILRIQQVVRGDSAAYFCASSLDSIEAFFGQGTRLTVV.

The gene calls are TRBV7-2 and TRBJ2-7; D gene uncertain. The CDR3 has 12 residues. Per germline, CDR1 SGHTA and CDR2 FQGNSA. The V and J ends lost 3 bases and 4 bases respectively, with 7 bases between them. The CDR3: CASSFDLYEQYF. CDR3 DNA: TGTGCCAGCAGCTTTGATCTATACGAGCAGTACTTC.